This T cell receptor (beta chain) was captured by sequencing in a study of blood T cell repertoires in COVID-19. Study details: Some COVID-19 samples were acute and others convalescent; all came from the United States, Italy and Spain. PBMCs, B-cell-depleted T cells, or T cells provided the cDNA or gDNA that made up the material.

The V gene lost 3 bases and the J gene lost 6 bases, with 18 bases spanning the gap. The germline V gene has CDR1 MNHNS and CDR2 SASEGT. This CDR3 contains 17 residues. In the original workflow: How many nucleated cells were present was estimated from reference gene primer amplification. Some clones are missing from TCRdb's copy, which holds only in-frame ones; the method was immunoSEQ multiplex PCR. That table supplies the V and J calls and clone size; D and trimming were determined from the DNA. The data show roughly 280,000 clones, with approximately 82% seen just once and over 4.5% held by the top ten.

The sample taken for sequencing was peripheral blood. The clonotype was recovered from a man aged 60 to 69 who had recovered from COVID-19. The V and J genes are TRBV6-1 and TRBJ1-6; D is unresolved. CDR3 DNA: TGTGCCAGCAGTGATAAGGGCACCTGGAGGACTAATTCACCCCTCCACTTT. This codes for CASSDKGTWRTNSPLHF.